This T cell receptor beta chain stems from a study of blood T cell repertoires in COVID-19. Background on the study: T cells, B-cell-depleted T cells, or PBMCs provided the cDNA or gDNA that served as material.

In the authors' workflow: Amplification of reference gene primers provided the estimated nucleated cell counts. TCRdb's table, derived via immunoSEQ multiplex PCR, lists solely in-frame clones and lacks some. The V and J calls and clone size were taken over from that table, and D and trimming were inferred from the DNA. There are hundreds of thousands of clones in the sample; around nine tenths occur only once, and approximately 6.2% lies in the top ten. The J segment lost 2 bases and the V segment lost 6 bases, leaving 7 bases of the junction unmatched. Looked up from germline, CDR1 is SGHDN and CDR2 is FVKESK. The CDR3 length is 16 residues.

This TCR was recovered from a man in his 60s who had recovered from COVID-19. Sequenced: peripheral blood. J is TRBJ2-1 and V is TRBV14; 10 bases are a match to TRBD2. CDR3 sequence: CASSRLAGDTYNEQFF. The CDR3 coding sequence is TGTGCCAGCAGTCGGCTAGCGGGAGACACCTACAATGAGCAGTTCTTC.